The subject of this entry is one TCR beta chain. The CDR3 spans 12 residues. Germline-derived CDR1 and CDR2 are SGHTA and FQGNSA. Trimming cost V 1 base and J 4 bases, with 4 bases left between them. Treatment defined: oral pan-JAK inhibitor, 5-10 mg twice daily. Those with alopecia areata gave lesional scalp punch biopsies and peripheral blood. This entry comes from a study of CD8+ T cells in alopecia areata. Isolated RNA was reverse transcribed into cDNA used as the sequencing template. The repertoire was sequenced with immunoSEQ multiplex PCR; TCRdb's copy has only in-frame clones and lacks some. Of hundreds of thousands of clones in the sample, 58% were seen once.

The chain carries TRBV7-2 and TRBJ1-2; D is unclear. This material consisted of CD4+ T cells sorted from blood, taken at week 24, from a patient treated with tofacitinib. The source of this sequence is a human donor with alopecia areata. The CDR3 DNA reads TGTGCCAGCAGCTTAGACGGCTATGGCTACACCTTC. This translates into CASSLDGYGYTF.